This T cell receptor beta chain was identified during a study of T cells in Graves' hyperthyroidism and ophthalmopathy. Study context: At initial diagnosis, before any treatment had begun, peripheral blood was obtained. Broader study findings: Ophthalmopathy was told apart from stable hyperthyroidism by a 13 V-J model.

The CDR3 has 15 residues. Germline lookup yields CDR1 ENHRY and CDR2 SYGVKD. The V and J ends lost 10 bases and 2 bases respectively, with 20 bases between them. This clonotype appeared many times. What it binds is not known. Regions amplified from RNA transcripts were the TCR beta CDR3 regions. TCR CDR3 regions were first amplified by RT-PCR with HTBI primers. TCRdb itself ran the multiplex PCR reads through MiXCR, one entry per CDR3 protein. The table lists 200,000 to 250,000 distinct CDR3 sequences, about 24% of them singletons. Input material: blood. The chain uses TRBV10-3 and TRBJ2-5; D is possibly TRBD2 (7 bases). The TCR sequence derives from a woman aged 40 to 50 with Graves' ophthalmopathy. The DNA for the CDR3 is TGTGCCACCGGGGGCCGGGACTACGCACAAGAGACCCAGTACTTC. Protein product: CATGGRDYAQETQYF.